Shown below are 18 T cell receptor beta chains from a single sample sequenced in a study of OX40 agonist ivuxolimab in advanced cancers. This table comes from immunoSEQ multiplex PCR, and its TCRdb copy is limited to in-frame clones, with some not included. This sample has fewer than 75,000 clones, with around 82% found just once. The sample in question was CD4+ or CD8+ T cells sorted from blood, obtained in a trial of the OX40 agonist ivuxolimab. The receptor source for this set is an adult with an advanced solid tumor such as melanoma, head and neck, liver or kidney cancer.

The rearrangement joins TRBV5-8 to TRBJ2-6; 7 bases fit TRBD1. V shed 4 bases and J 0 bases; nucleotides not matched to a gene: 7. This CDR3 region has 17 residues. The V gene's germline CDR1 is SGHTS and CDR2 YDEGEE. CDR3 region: CASSEGQFISGANVLTF. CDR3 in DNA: TGTGCCAGCAGCGAGGGACAGTTCATCTCTGGGGCCAACGTCCTGACTTTC.

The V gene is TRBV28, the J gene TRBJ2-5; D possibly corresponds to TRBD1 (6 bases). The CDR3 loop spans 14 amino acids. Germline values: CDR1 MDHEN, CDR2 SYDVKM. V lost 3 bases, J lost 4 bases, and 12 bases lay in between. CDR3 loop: CASSLVGRGETQYF. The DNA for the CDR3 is TGTGCCAGCAGTTTGGTTGGCAGGGGAGAGACCCAGTACTTC.

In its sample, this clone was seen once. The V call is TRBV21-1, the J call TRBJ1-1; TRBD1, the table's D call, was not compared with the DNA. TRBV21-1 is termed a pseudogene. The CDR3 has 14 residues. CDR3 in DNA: TGTGCCAGCAGCAAAGTGACAGGCCCCCCTGAAGCTTTCTTT. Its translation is CASSKVTGPPEAFF.

The CDR3: CAISESRDGNTEAFF. DNA of the CDR3: TGTGCCATCAGTGAGTCGAGGGACGGTAACACTGAAGCTTTCTTT. J is TRBJ1-1 and V is TRBV10-3, with a weak D call TRBD1 (5 bases). Between the trimmed V and J ends, which lost 0 bases and 2 bases, there was a span of 10 bases. The CDR3 length is 15 residues. Germline V lookup: CDR1 ENHRY, CDR2 SYGVKD.

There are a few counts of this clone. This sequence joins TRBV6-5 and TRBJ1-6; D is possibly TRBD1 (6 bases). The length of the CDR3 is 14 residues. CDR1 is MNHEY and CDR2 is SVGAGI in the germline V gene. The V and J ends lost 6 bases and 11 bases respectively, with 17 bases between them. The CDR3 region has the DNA TGTGCCAGCAGCCCGTTGGGGAGGGGGACACCCCTCCACTTT. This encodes CASSPLGRGTPLHF.

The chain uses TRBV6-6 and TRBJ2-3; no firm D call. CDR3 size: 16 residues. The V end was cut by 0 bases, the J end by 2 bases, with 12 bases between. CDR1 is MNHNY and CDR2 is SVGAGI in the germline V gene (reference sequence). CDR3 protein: CASSYSGSRPTDTQYF. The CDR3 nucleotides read TGTGCCAGCAGTTACTCGGGATCCCGCCCCACAGATACGCAGTATTTT.

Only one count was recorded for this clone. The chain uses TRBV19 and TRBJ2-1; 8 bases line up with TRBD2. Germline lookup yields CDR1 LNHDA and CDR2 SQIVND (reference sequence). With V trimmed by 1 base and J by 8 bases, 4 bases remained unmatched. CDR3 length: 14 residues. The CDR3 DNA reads TGTGCCAGTAGTATAGGCGGGGGGCTTCATGAGCAGTTCTTC. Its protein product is CASSIGGGLHEQFF.

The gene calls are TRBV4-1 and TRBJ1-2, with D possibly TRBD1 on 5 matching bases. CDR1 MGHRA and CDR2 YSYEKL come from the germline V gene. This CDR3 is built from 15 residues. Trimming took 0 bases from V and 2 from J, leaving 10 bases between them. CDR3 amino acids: CASSQDWGLNYGYTF. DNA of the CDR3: TGCGCCAGCAGCCAAGACTGGGGACTCAACTATGGCTACACCTTC.

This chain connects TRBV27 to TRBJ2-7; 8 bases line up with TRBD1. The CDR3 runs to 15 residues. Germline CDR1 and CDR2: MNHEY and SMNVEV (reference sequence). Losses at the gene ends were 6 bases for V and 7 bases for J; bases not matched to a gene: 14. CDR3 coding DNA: TGTGCCAGCAGCGCACGAGGACAGGGAATAGAAGAGCAGTACTTC. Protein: CASSARGQGIEEQYF.

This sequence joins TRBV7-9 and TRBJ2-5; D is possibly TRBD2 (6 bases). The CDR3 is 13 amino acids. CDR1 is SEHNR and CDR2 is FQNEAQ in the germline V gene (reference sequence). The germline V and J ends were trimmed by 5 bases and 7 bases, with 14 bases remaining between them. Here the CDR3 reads CASSQTDGGTQYF. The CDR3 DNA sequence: TGTGCCAGCAGCCAAACGGACGGGGGGACCCAGTACTTC.

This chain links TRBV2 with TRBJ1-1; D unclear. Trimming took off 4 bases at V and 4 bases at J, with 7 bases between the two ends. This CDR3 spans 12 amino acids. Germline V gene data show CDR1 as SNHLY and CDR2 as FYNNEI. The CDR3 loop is CASSVMGTEAFF. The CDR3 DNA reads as TGTGCCAGCAGTGTAATGGGCACTGAAGCTTTCTTT.

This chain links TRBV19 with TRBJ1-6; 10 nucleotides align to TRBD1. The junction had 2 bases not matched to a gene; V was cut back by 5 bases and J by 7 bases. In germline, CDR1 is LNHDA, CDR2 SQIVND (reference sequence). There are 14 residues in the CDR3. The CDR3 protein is CASSWGQGNSPLHF. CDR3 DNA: TGTGCCAGTAGTTGGGGACAGGGGAATTCACCCCTCCACTTT.

CDR3 bases: TGTGCCAGCAGCCCGAAGATAGGTGATCAGCCCCAGCATTTT. It specifies CASSPKIGDQPQHF. The gene calls are TRBV7-9 and TRBJ1-5; D ambiguous. The CDR3 spans 14 residues. V lost 5 bases, J lost 5 bases, and 13 bases lay in between. CDR1 is SEHNR and CDR2 is FQNEAQ in the germline V gene (reference sequence).

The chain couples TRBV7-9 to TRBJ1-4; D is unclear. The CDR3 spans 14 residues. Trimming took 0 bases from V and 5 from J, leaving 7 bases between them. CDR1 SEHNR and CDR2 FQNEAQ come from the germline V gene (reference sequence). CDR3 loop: CASSLANGNEKLFF. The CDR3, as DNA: TGTGCCAGCAGCTTAGCAAATGGGAATGAAAAACTGTTTTTT. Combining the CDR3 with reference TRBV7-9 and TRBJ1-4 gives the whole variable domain DTGVSQNPRHKITKRGQNVTFRCDPISEHNRLYWYRQTLGQGPEFLTYFQNEAQLEKSRLLSDRFSAERPKGSFSTLEIQRTEQGDSAMYLCASSLANGNEKLFFGSGTQLSVL.

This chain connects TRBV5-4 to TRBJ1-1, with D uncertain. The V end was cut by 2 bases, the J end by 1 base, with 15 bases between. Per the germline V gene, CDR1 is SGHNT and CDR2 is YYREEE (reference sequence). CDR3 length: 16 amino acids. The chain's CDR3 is CASSFSGYWGNTEAFF. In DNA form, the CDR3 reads TGTGCCAGCAGCTTTTCGGGTTATTGGGGGAACACTGAAGCTTTCTTT.

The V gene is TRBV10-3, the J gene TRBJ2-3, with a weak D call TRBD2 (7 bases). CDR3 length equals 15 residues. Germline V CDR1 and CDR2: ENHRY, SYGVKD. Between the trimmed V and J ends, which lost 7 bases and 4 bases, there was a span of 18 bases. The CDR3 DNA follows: TGTGCCATCATGGACGACGGGGGGCCCTCAGATACGCAGTATTTT. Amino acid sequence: CAIMDDGGPSDTQYF.

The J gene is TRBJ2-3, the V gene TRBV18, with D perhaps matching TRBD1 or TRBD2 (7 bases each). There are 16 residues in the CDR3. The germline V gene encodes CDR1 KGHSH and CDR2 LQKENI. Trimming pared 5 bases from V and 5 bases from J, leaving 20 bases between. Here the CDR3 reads CASSKGTAGLGDTQYF. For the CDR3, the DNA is TGTGCCAGCTCAAAAGGGACAGCGGGACTCGGAGATACGCAGTATTTT.

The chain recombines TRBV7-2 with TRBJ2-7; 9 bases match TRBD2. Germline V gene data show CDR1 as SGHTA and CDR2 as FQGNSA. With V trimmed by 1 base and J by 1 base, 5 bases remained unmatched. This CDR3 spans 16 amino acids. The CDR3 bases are TGTGCCAGCAGCTTAGTCCGGACTAGCGAGTCCTACGAGCAGTACGTC. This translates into CASSLVRTSESYEQYV.